Listed below are T cell receptor beta chains from one sample, sequenced in a study of tumor and adjacent non-tumor tissue in lung cancer. Using its own MiXCR run on the multiplex PCR reads, TCRdb lists one record per CDR3 protein. The sample holds tens of thousands of distinct CDR3 sequences, over 80% seen once. The sequenced sample was lung tumor tissue. The receptors shown here come from a woman aged 50 to 60 with non-small cell lung cancer. CDR3s include the opening cysteine and the closing phenylalanine or tryptophan. The order of the fields is D gene, J gene, clone size, V gene, CDR3 protein, CDR3 DNA. D genes are given only for firm matches. Expanded clones get a size class; other rows say once, few or many, or leave the size out.

.	TRBJ2-1	.	TRBV29-1	CSVDRRGNNGQFF	TGCAGTGTTGATAGGAGGGGCAACAATGGGCAGTTCTTC
.	TRBJ2-5	.	TRBV29-1	CSVVQIETQYF	TGCAGCGTTGTCCAGATAGAGACCCAATACTTC
.	TRBJ1-1	.	TRBV4-1	CTSSQGIMGTEAFF	TGCACCAGCAGCCAAGGGATTATGGGCACTGAAGCCTTCTTT
.	TRBJ2-5	once	TRBV6-1	CASSELASFQETQYF	TGTGCCAGCAGCGAACTAGCTTCTTTCCAAGAGACCCAGTACTTC
.	TRBJ1-6	.	TRBV6-1	CASSEQEVNNSPLHF	TGTGCCAGCAGTGAACAGGAGGTGAATAACTCACCCCTCCACTTT
TRBD2	TRBJ2-1	once	TRBV20-1	CSARDGSSGSLQAEQFF	TGCAGTGCTAGAGATGGGAGTAGCGGGAGTCTTCAGGCTGAGCAGTTCTTC
.	TRBJ2-7	.	TRBV20-1	CSARSIERPPYEQCF	TGTAGTGCTAGATCAATCGAGCGACCCCCATACGAGCAGTGCTTC
.	TRBJ1-5	.	TRBV12-3/TRBV12-4	CASKTGAGSNQPRHF	TGTGCCAGCAAAACCGGCGCAGGGAGCAATCAGCCCCGGCATTTT
.	TRBJ2-1	many	TRBV7-8	CASSLGGRGNEQFF	TGTGCCAGCAGCTTAGGGGGCAGGGGAAATGAGCAGTTCTTC
.	TRBJ2-1	many	TRBV28	CASRGSSYNEQFF	TGTGCCAGCAGGGGTAGCTCCTACAATGAGCAGTTCTTC
.	TRBJ2-7	.	TRBV4-1	CASSQRLVESYEQYF	TGCGCCAGCAGCCAAAGACTAGTGGAGTCCTACGAACAGTATTTC
TRBD1	TRBJ1-1	once	TRBV29-1	CSVTGGLLNIDAFF	TGCAGTGTTACAGGGGGCTTGCTGAACATTGATGCTTTCTTT
.	TRBJ2-2	.	TRBV29-1	CSVVSLAGWVGELFF	TGCAGCGTTGTTTCCCTGGCGGGATGGGTCGGGGAGCTGTTTTTT
.	TRBJ1-2	.	TRBV4-1	CASSQDVVESDPNCGYTF	TGCGCCAGCAGCCAAGATGTGGTTGAGTCCGATCCTAACTGTGGCTACACCTTC
.	TRBJ2-7	.	TRBV4-3	CAGSHRIGESYEQYF	TGCGCTGGCAGCCACCGGATCGGAGAGTCCTACGAGCAGTACTTC
.	TRBJ2-5	once	TRBV29-1	CSVAGAGSETQYF	TGCAGCGTTGCGGGTGCCGGTTCGGAGACCCAGTACTTC
.	TRBJ2-1	many	TRBV12-5	CASGTGPTNEQFF	TGTGCTAGTGGGACGGGACCCACCAATGAGCAGTTCTTC
.	TRBJ1-3	.	TRBV28	CASSRGTSSGSTIYF	TGTGCCAGCAGTCGTGGGACCAGTTCTGGAAGCACCATATATTTT
.	TRBJ2-7	few	TRBV20-1	CSAKGADYYEQYF	TGCAGTGCTAAAGGGGCTGACTACTATGAGCAGTACTTC
TRBD2	TRBJ2-3	once	TRBV28	CDSSLRTSFSTDMQYF	TGTGACAGCAGTCTCAGGACTAGCTTCTCCACAGATATGCAGTATTTT
.	TRBJ2-1	.	TRBV24-1	CATSKSSSRPYNEQLF	TGTGCCACCAGTAAGTCCAGCAGCAGACCCTACAATGAGCAGCTCTTC
.	TRBJ2-5	.	TRBV6-2/TRBV6-3	CAISYGTGSEETLYF	TGTGCCATCAGTTACGGTACCGGGAGCGAAGAGACCCTGTACTTC
.	TRBJ1-1	.	TRBV20-1	CCSMVNTEAFF	TGCTGTTCGATGGTTAACACTGAAGCTTTCTTT
.	TRBJ1-1	.	TRBV20-1	CSARQPLNTEASF	TGCAGTGCTCGACAGCCGTTGAACACTGAAGCTTCTTTT
.	TRBJ2-7	once	TRBV28	CASRGQIGGYEQYF	TGTGCCAGCAGAGGACAGATCGGTGGATACGAGCAGTACTTC
TRBD2	TRBJ2-5	.	TRBV20-1	CSVRGELGGTSGTQYF	TGCAGTGTTAGAGGAGAGCTGGGAGGGACTAGCGGGACCCAGTACTTC
TRBD1	TRBJ1-2	.	TRBV4-2	CASSDRTGPRYGYTF	TGTGCCAGCAGCGATCGGACAGGGCCTAGATATGGCTACACCTTC
.	TRBJ2-7	.	TRBV10-3	CAISQTDFYERYF	TGTGCCATTAGCCAGACAGACTTCTACGAGCGGTACTTC
.	TRBJ2-5	.	TRBV6-5	CASLGTTQESQYF	TGTGCCAGCTTAGGGACCACCCAAGAGTCCCAGTACTTC
.	TRBJ2-2	many	TRBV30	CAVLDRNTGELFF	TGTGCCGTCCTTGACAGAAACACCGGGGAGCTGTTTTTT
.	TRBJ2-2	.	TRBV10-3	CAISSGTLSGELFF	TGCGCCATCTCAAGCGGGACACTTAGCGGGGAGCTGTTTTTT
TRBD1	TRBJ2-3	.	TRBV11-2	CASSLRTGGVDKQYF	TGTGCCAGTAGCTTGAGGACAGGGGGCGTGGACAAGCAGTATTTT
TRBD2	TRBJ2-1	.	TRBV20-1	CSARDFREGENEQFF	TGCAGTGCTAGAGATTTCCGGGAGGGTGAGAATGAGCAGTTCTTC
.	TRBJ2-7	.	TRBV20-1	CSARDTGGGSYKQYF	TGCAGTGCTAGAGATACTGGCGGGGGCTCCTACAAGCAGTATTTC
.	TRBJ2-7	.	TRBV20-1	CCAHEPPGNEQYF	TGCTGTGCCCACGAACCTCCGGGAAACGAGCAGTACTTC
TRBD1	TRBJ1-4	.	TRBV7-9	CASCLGTGVNWNEKLFF	TGTGCCAGCTGTTTAGGGACAGGAGTGAACTGGAATGAAAAACTGTTTTTT
.	TRBJ2-1	.	TRBV24-1	CATNKPSSRSYNEQFF	TGTGCCACCAACAAGCCCAGCAGCAGATCCTACAATGAGCAGTTCTTC
.	TRBJ2-3	.	TRBV12-3/TRBV12-4	CASSLVHASGEPQYF	TGTGCCAGCAGTTTAGTACATGCGTCGGGAGAGCCCCAGTATTTT
TRBD2	TRBJ2-1	.	TRBV29-1	CSGAGGPNEQLF	TGCAGCGGGGCGGGAGGACCCAATGAGCAGCTCTTC
TRBD2	TRBJ2-5	.	TRBV4-2	CASSQAGGQETHYF	TGTGCCAGCAGCCAAGCGGGGGGGCAAGAGACCCACTACTTC
.	TRBJ1-1	.	TRBV12-3/TRBV12-4	CPSRNFKTGNTEAFF	TGTCCCAGCAGGAACTTTAAAACGGGCAACACTGAAGCTTTCTTT
TRBD1	TRBJ1-6	.	TRBV6-5	CVSSYWTGASPLHF	TGTGTCAGCAGTTACTGGACAGGGGCTTCACCCCTCCACTTT
.	TRBJ1-4	.	TRBV12-3/TRBV12-4	CVSDIPAPTNEKLFF	TGTGTCAGTGACATTCCCGCTCCAACTAATGAAAAACTGTTTTTT
TRBD1	TRBJ2-3	.	TRBV6-6	CASSLRQGIDTQYF	TGTGCCAGCAGTCTAAGACAGGGGATAGATACGCAGTATTTT
.	TRBJ2-1	.	TRBV11-2	CAGTPEDGGSSYNEEYF	TGTGCCGGCACCCCAGAGGACGGGGGAAGCTCCTACAATGAGGAGTACTTC
TRBD1	TRBJ1-5	.	TRBV28	CASSSLDREEKLQHF	TGTGCCAGCAGTTCACTCGACAGGGAAGAGAAGCTCCAACATTTT
TRBD1	TRBJ2-2	.	TRBV12-3/TRBV12-4	CASARANTGEPFF	TGTGCCAGCGCCAGGGCGAACACAGGGGAGCCGTTTTTT
TRBD1	TRBJ1-5	.	TRBV28	CASSFFRGGREPHHF	TGCGCCAGCAGTTTTTTCAGAGGGGGCCGTGAGCCCCATCATTTT
.	TRBJ2-1	.	TRBV12-3/TRBV12-4	CTSSFQGSNEQFF	TGTACCAGCAGTTTTCAAGGGAGCAATGAGCAGTTCTTC
.	TRBJ1-2	many	TRBV20-1	CSAPPGGGGYGYTF	TGCAGTGCTCCGCCGGGGGGAGGAGGGTATGGCTACACCTTC